One sample yielded the 15 T cell receptor beta chains listed below, sequenced in a study of T-cell memory formation after mild COVID-19. A single record per CDR3 protein comes from TCRdb applying MiXCR to the 5' RACE reads. This table holds 550,000 to 600,000 distinct CDR3 sequences, 17% found once. The source material was PBMCs or a T cell subset sorted from them (not recorded which). The origin of the receptors is an adult woman who had mild COVID-19 (a few samples of this study predate the infection). Cell type and time point are not known.

The rearrangement joins TRBV12-3 or TRBV12-4 to TRBJ1-5; D call uncertain. The CDR3 is made up of 17 amino acids. Trimming took 3 bases from V and 5 from J, leaving 20 bases between them. CDR3 sequence (DNA): TGTGCCAGCAGTTTTGATAGTTGGTCGGCAGTTGATCAGCCCCAGCATTTT. It is translated as CASSFDSWSAVDQPQHF.

This clonotype occurred many times. The CDR3 DNA reads TGTGCCAGCAGCTGGGGACAGGGGCCTAATCAGCCCCAGCATTTT. It is translated as CASSWGQGPNQPQHF. V gene TRBV5-5 combines with J gene TRBJ1-5; 10 bases map to TRBD1. The CDR3 has 15 residues. V dropped 3 bases and J dropped 4; count of bases not matched to a gene: 4. Germline-derived CDR1 and CDR2 are SGHKS and YYEKEE (reference sequence).

V and J are TRBV4-3 and TRBJ1-4, with D possibly TRBD1 on 6 matching bases. The germline V and J ends were trimmed by 0 bases and 5 bases, with 10 bases remaining between them. The CDR3 consists of 15 residues. Germline CDR1 reads LGHNA; CDR2 reads YSLEER. In DNA, the CDR3 is TGCGCCAGCAGCCAAGAAGGGGGGATGAATGAAAAACTGTTTTTT. Translation: CASSQEGGMNEKLFF.

This clonotype was detected ten times or more. The chain is built from TRBV29-1 and TRBJ2-3, with no clear D. This CDR3 comprises 10 residues. The germline V gene encodes CDR1 SQVTM and CDR2 ANQGSEA. V gave up 5 bases and J gave up 5 bases, with 5 bases separating them. This CDR3 is CSVPGDTQYF. The CDR3 DNA follows: TGCAGCGTTCCGGGAGATACGCAGTATTTT.

V and J are TRBV6-2 or TRBV6-3 and TRBJ2-1; D might be TRBD2 (6 bases). V was trimmed by 6 bases and J by 5 bases, leaving 17 bases between them. Germline CDR1 MNHEY, CDR2 SVGEGT. The CDR3 length is 15 residues. The CDR3 DNA is TGTGCCAGCAGCCTCGGACTAAGCCCCCACAATGAGCAGTTCTTC. This encodes CASSLGLSPHNEQFF.

This clonotype was seen a few times. This chain connects TRBV7-2 to TRBJ2-7, with TRBD2 matching 8 bases. CDR3 size: 17 residues. J lost 0 bases, V lost 2 bases, and 9 bases had no gene match. The germline V gene encodes CDR1 SGHTA and CDR2 FQGNSA. The CDR3 sequence is CASSLKRGGRSSYEQYF. The CDR3 coding sequence is TGTGCCAGCAGCTTAAAGCGGGGCGGGAGGTCCTCCTACGAGCAGTACTTC.

This clonotype occurred a few times. The rearrangement joins TRBV27 to TRBJ2-7; 13 nucleotides match TRBD2. Germline V gene sequence: CDR1 MNHEY, CDR2 SMNVEV (reference sequence). The junction had 4 bases not matched to a gene; V was cut back by 5 bases and J by 6 bases. The CDR3 sequence is 14 residues long. CDR3 sequence: CASSVTSGGVEQYF. The CDR3 bases are TGTGCCAGCAGTGTAACTAGCGGGGGGGTCGAGCAGTACTTC.

The chain uses TRBV5-1 and TRBJ2-2, with TRBD1 identical over 9 bases. Trimming at V came to 4 bases and at J to 7 bases, leaving 8 bases not matched to a gene. This CDR3 region has 15 residues. Germline CDR1 SGHRS, CDR2 YFSETQ. The CDR3 DNA sequence: TGCGCCAGCAGCCGCGCGGGACAGGGTATCGGGGAGCTGTTTTTT. Its translation is CASSRAGQGIGELFF.

The chain recombines TRBV7-8 with TRBJ2-7, with D possibly TRBD1 on 5 matching bases. V was cut by 5 bases and J by 5 bases, with 22 bases left in between. Germline lookup yields CDR1 SGHVS and CDR2 FQNEAQ. The CDR3 has 16 residues. The CDR3 protein is CASSPTSGHYRNEQYF. CDR3 nucleotide sequence: TGTGCCAGCAGCCCCACGTCCGGACATTATAGAAACGAGCAGTACTTC.

V gene TRBV29-1 combines with J gene TRBJ2-3; perhaps D is TRBD1 or TRBD2 (5 bases each). This CDR3 has 13 amino acids. Germline V gene sequence: CDR1 SQVTM, CDR2 ANQGSEA. The V gene lost 2 bases and the J gene lost 3 bases, with 9 bases spanning the gap. The CDR3 sequence is CSVELGVTDTQYF. The CDR3 coding sequence is TGCAGCGTTGAATTGGGGGTAACAGATACGCAGTATTTT.

J is TRBJ2-1 and V is TRBV24-1, with 7 bases matching TRBD2. Germline V CDR1 and CDR2: KGHDR, SFDVKD. The CDR3 runs 15 residues. Losses at the gene ends were 4 bases for V and 2 bases for J; bases not matched to a gene: 4. The CDR3 DNA sequence: TGTGCCACCAGTGACTCCGGACTAGCCTACAATGAGCAGTTCTTC. Protein sequence: CATSDSGLAYNEQFF.

The table lists this clonotype with a few counts. This chain uses TRBV7-8 with TRBJ2-5, with TRBD1 matching over 9 bases. Germline CDR1 SGHVS, CDR2 FQNEAQ. Trimming at V came to 5 bases and at J to 0 bases, leaving 10 bases not matched to a gene. The CDR3 length is 17 residues. The DNA of the CDR3 is TGTGCCAGCAGCCCCAGAGGGGGACAGGGACACCAAGAGACCCAGTACTTC. As protein: CASSPRGGQGHQETQYF.

V usage is TRBV6-5 and J usage is TRBJ1-2, with TRBD1 as a possible D gene (6 bases). Deletions cut 6 bases from V and 4 bases from J, with 15 bases between. This CDR3 has 14 residues. Germline assignment: CDR1 MNHEY and CDR2 SVGAGI. CDR3 region: CASSAATGAYGYTF. The CDR3 DNA is TGTGCCAGCAGCGCGGCGACAGGAGCCTATGGCTACACCTTC.

CDR3 nucleotide sequence: TGCAGCGCGTCCGGGGGGGGTGCGGAGACCCAGTACTTC. Protein: CSASGGGAETQYF. V usage is TRBV29-1 and J usage is TRBJ2-5; 8 positions match TRBD2. The CDR3 length is 13 residues. Trimming cost V 7 bases and J 5 bases; bases outside gene matches: 9. CDR1 is SQVTM, CDR2 ANQGSEA, per germline.

This chain joins TRBV20-1 and TRBJ2-3, with 7 bases identical to TRBD2. The CDR3 sequence is 13 residues long. CDR1 and CDR2 from the germline V gene are DFQATT and SNEGSKA (reference sequence). Trimming removed 3 bases from V and 4 bases from J; junction bases left unmatched: 4. This CDR3 is CSASGGTPDTQYF. CDR3 coding DNA: TGCAGTGCTAGCGGGGGGACCCCAGATACGCAGTATTTT.